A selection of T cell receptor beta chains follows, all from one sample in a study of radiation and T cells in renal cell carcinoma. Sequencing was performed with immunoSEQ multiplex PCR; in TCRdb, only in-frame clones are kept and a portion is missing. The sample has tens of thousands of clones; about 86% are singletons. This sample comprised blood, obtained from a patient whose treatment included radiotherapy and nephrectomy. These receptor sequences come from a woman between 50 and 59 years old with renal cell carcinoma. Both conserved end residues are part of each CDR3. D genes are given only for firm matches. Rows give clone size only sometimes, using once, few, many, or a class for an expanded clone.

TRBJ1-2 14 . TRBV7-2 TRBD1 TGTGCCAGCAGCTTGGGACAGGGGGCGCATGGCTACACCTTC CASSLGQGAHGYTF
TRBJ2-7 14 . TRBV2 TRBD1 TGTGCCAGCAGAAGAAATTTACAGGGGAACGAGCAGTACTTC CASRRNLQGNEQYF
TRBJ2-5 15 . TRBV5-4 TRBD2 TGTGCCAGCAGCTTGACTAGCGGGGGGCAAGAGACCCAGTACTTC CASSLTSGGQETQYF
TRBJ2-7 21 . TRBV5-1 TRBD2 TGCGCCAGCAGCTTGGTTGGGGGTTTCAGGCTAGCGGGAGTCCTTAGAAGTGAGCAGTACTTC CASSLVGGFRLAGVLRSEQYF
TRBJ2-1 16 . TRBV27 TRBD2 TGTGCCAGCAGTTTAGGAACTAGCGGGAGTCTAGGTGAGCAGTTCTTC CASSLGTSGSLGEQFF
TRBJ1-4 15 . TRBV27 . TGTGCCAGCAGTTTATGGGGGGAGGGTAATGAAAAACTGTTTTTT CASSLWGEGNEKLFF
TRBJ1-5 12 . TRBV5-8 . TGTGCCAGCAGCCACGAAGAGGAGCCCCAGCATTTT CASSHEEEPQHF
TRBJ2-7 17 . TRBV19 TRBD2 TGTGCCAGCCCACCGCTGGGGCTAGCGGGAGCGGGGTACGAGCAGTACTTC CASPPLGLAGAGYEQYF
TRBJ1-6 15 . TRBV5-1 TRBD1 TGCGCCAGCAGCTCGGGACAGGGCTATAATTCACCCCTCCACTTT CASSSGQGYNSPLHF
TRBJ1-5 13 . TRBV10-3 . TGTGCCATCAGTCCGGGGCAAAATCAGCCCCAGCATTTT CAISPGQNQPQHF
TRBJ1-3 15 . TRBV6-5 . TGTGCCAGCAGTTACTCATCGGGCTCTGGAAACACCATATATTTT CASSYSSGSGNTIYF
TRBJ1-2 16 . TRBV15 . TGTGCCACCAGCAGAGATGGGCAGAATCCTTTCTATGGCTACACCTTC CATSRDGQNPFYGYTF
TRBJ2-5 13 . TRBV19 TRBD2 TGTGCCAGTAGTACCTCCCGACTAGCGGGATTTTACTTC CASSTSRLAGFYF
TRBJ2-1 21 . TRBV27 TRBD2 TGTGCCAGCAGTTTATTAAGAGGGACTAGCGGGCCCCAGAGCTTCGTCAATGAGCAGTTCTTC CASSLLRGTSGPQSFVNEQFF
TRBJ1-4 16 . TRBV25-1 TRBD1 TGTGCCAGCAGTGAATATCTGGGACAGGAAGTTGAAAAACTGTTTTTT CASSEYLGQEVEKLFF
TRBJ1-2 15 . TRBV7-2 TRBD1 TGTGCCAGCAGCTTAGAAGGTGCAGGGGGCTATGGCTACACCTTC CASSLEGAGGYGYTF
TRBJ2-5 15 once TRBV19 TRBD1 TGTGCCAGTAGTTTTATCGACAGGGGAGAAGAGACCCAGTACTTC CASSFIDRGEETQYF
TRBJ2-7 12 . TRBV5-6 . TGTGCCAGCAGCTCCGGACTACGCGAGCAGTACTTC CASSSGLREQYF
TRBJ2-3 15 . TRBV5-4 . TGTGCCAGCAGCTTTGGTCGAGGGGTTACAGATACGCAGTATTTT CASSFGRGVTDTQYF
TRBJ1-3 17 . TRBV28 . TGTGCCAGCAGTTCGCTCCCGGGTCCTCCTCCTGGAAACACCATATATTTT CASSSLPGPPPGNTIYF